The clone carrying this TCR beta chain has only a few counts. The sample is drawn from a study of T-cell reconstitution after alpha-beta-depleted transplantation in children. This CDR3 is 13 amino acids long. Germline assignment: CDR1 DFQATT and CDR2 SNEGSKA (reference sequence). The ends were cut back, 1 base at V and 1 base at J, with 5 bases in the middle. During its preparation, the TCRbeta library received unique molecular identifiers. TCRdb used MiXCR to reprocess the PCR reads, holding one entry per CDR3 protein. The profile shows fewer than 400,000 distinct CDR3 sequences, around 21% of them singletons.

The chain couples TRBV20-1 to TRBJ2-4; possibly TRBD1 or TRBD2 for D (5 bases each). This specimen was PBMCs from the stem cell graft donor, taken from the stem cell graft. This receptor was identified in a human donor who donated a stem cell graft to a child with acute myeloid leukemia. In nucleotides, the CDR3 is TGCAGTGCTAGAGGGGGGGCCAAAAACATTCAGTACTTC. Its protein is CSARGGAKNIQYF.